The 30 T cell receptor beta chains given below trace back to one sample, sequenced in a study of T cells in lung cancer brain metastases. Assay: immunoSEQ multiplex PCR; the TCRdb copy retains only in-frame clones and omits some. This table holds thousands of clones, 70% to 90% found once. The specimen sequenced was tumor tissue from the primary lung tumor. All receptors come from a woman in her 50s with non-small cell lung cancer.

This chain joins TRBV7-2 and TRBJ2-5; D is undetermined. This CDR3 spans 11 amino acids. The V and J ends lost 2 bases and 2 bases respectively, with 0 bases between them. The germline CDR1 and CDR2 sequences are SGHTA and FQGNSA. The CDR3 is CASSLQETQYF. The CDR3 bases are TGTGCCAGCAGCTTACAAGAGACCCAGTACTTC.

The V and J genes are TRBV30 and TRBJ1-5; unclear D gene. This CDR3 is built from 12 residues. Trimming removed 0 bases at V and 6 bases at J, with 6 bases between. Germline V gene data show CDR1 as GTSNPN and CDR2 as SVGIG (reference sequence). Written as DNA, the CDR3 is TGTGCCTGGAGTGTAGGTGGTCAGCCCCAGCATTTT. Translating gives CAWSVGGQPQHF.

The chain employs TRBV11-1 and TRBJ1-2, with unresolved D. V lost 5 bases, J lost 4 bases, and 11 bases lay in between. Germline V lookup: CDR1 SGHAT, CDR2 FQDESV (reference sequence). The CDR3 sequence is 13 residues long. The CDR3 spells CASSPGKTYGYTF. In DNA form, the CDR3 reads TGTGCCAGCAGCCCTGGAAAGACCTATGGCTACACCTTC.

This CDR3 is CASSLLGNGELFF. Written as DNA, the CDR3 is TGTGCCAGCAGTTTACTAGGGAACGGGGAGCTGTTTTTT. The V call is TRBV27, the J call TRBJ2-2, with unresolved D. Trimming took 2 bases from V and 7 from J, leaving 8 bases between them. The CDR3 totals 13 residues. Per the germline V gene, CDR1 is MNHEY and CDR2 is SMNVEV (reference sequence).

V gene TRBV19 combines with J gene TRBJ2-3, with a possible D match to TRBD2 (6 bases). The CDR3 sequence is 14 residues long. The ends were cut back, 5 bases at V and 5 bases at J, with 14 bases in the middle. The V gene's germline CDR1 is LNHDA and CDR2 SQIVND (reference sequence). CDR3 nucleotide sequence: TGTGCCAGTAGTCCACGGGAGAAGCAAGATACGCAGTATTTT. Its protein is CASSPREKQDTQYF.

On this clone: This sample also contains other DNA sequences that code for the same CDR3. The chain joins TRBV5-1 to TRBJ1-1; D not certain. Deletions cut 0 bases from V and 1 base from J, with 10 bases between. Germline V gene data show CDR1 as SGHRS and CDR2 as YFSETQ. This CDR3 contains 15 residues. The CDR3 sequence: CASSLAASGNTEAFF. CDR3 DNA sequence: TGCGCCAGCAGCTTGGCAGCGAGTGGGAACACTGAAGCTTTCTTT.

The J gene is TRBJ2-2, the V gene TRBV5-1; 9 bases line up with TRBD2. V gave up 4 bases and J gave up 6 bases; unmatched junction bases: 10. The CDR3 is made up of 16 amino acids. Germline V gene sequence: CDR1 SGHRS, CDR2 YFSETQ. CDR3: CASSEVAGVYSGELFF. DNA of the CDR3: TGCGCCAGCAGCGAAGTAGCGGGAGTTTACTCCGGGGAGCTGTTTTTT.

The V call is TRBV6-5, the J call TRBJ1-1, with no clear D. Per the germline V gene, CDR1 is MNHEY and CDR2 is SVGAGI. V was cut by 6 bases and J by 1 base, with 15 bases left in between. The CDR3 is 15 amino acids. The CDR3 nucleotides are TGTGCCAGCAGACCTTACCCCACAGAGAACACTGAAGCTTTCTTT. Protein product: CASRPYPTENTEAFF.

This clone was seen just once. The chain is built from TRBV25-1 and TRBJ1-1; D unclear. CDR3 length: 12 amino acids. V dropped 10 bases and J dropped 0 bases, with 9 bases sitting between them. CDR1 MGHDK and CDR2 SYGVNS come from the germline V gene. Here the CDR3 reads CATQPLNTEAFF. The DNA of the CDR3 is TGTGCCACCCAGCCTTTGAACACTGAAGCTTTCTTT.

J is TRBJ2-3 and V is TRBV29-1; D possibly corresponds to TRBD1 (5 bases). V lost 4 bases, J lost 5 bases, and 19 bases lay in between. Germline V gene sequence: CDR1 SQVTM, CDR2 ANQGSEA. The CDR3 consists of 15 residues. The CDR3 is CSVGRQGSLGDTQYF. The DNA for the CDR3 is TGCAGCGTTGGAAGGCAGGGAAGTCTGGGAGATACGCAGTATTTT.

This clone showed up just once. The chain is built from TRBV7-8 and TRBJ2-7, with 11 bases lining up with TRBD2. J gave up 0 bases and V 6 bases, and 7 bases lay outside the gene matches. From germline, CDR1 is SGHVS and CDR2 FQNEAQ. The CDR3 is 16 residues long. This chain's CDR3 is CASSPRLAGSSYEQYV. CDR3 DNA sequence: TGTGCCAGCAGTCCGCGACTAGCGGGATCCTCCTACGAGCAGTACGTC.

The genes are TRBV14 and TRBJ1-5; the D is unclear. V lost 4 bases to trimming and J lost 0 bases, with 10 bases between them. CDR1 and CDR2 (germline): SGHDN, FVKESK. This CDR3 has 15 amino acids. In DNA, the CDR3 is TGTGCCAGCAGCCTCCTACTGATTAGCAATCAGCCCCAGCATTTT. This translates into CASSLLLISNQPQHF.

The V gene is TRBV7-2, the J gene TRBJ2-7; D remains unclear. The CDR3 runs to 13 residues. The V gene's germline CDR1 is SGHTA and CDR2 FQGNSA. Trimming pared 5 bases from V and 3 bases from J, leaving 11 bases between. In DNA, the CDR3 is TGTGCCAGCAGCCTCCCCCCTCTCTACGAGCAGTACGTC. As protein: CASSLPPLYEQYV.

This chain connects TRBV4-1 to TRBJ2-2; 7 bases agree with TRBD1. Trimming at V came to 6 bases and at J to 7 bases, leaving 8 bases not matched to a gene. The CDR3 contains 14 residues. Germline loops: CDR1 MGHRA, CDR2 YSYEKL. Written as DNA, the CDR3 is TGCGCCAGCAGTCCCACCACAGGGGTCGGGGAGCTGTTTTTT. Amino acids: CASSPTTGVGELFF.

This clone was detected only once. The chain carries TRBV7-9 and TRBJ1-4; maybe TRBD1 (6 bases). The germline gives CDR1 SEHNR, CDR2 FQNEAQ (reference sequence). The V end lost 5 bases, the J end lost 6 bases, and 7 bases lay between the germline ends. This CDR3 has 12 residues. This CDR3 reads CASSHRDEKLFF. The CDR3 bases are TGTGCCAGCAGCCACAGGGATGAAAAACTGTTTTTT. The whole variable domain, remainder taken from reference TRBV7-9 and TRBJ1-4, is DTGVSQNPRHKITKRGQNVTFRCDPISEHNRLYWYRQTLGQGPEFLTYFQNEAQLEKSRLLSDRFSAERPKGSFSTLEIQRTEQGDSAMYLCASSHRDEKLFFGSGTQLSVL.

V usage is TRBV29-1 and J usage is TRBJ2-1, with D possibly TRBD2 on 6 matching bases. Germline assignment: CDR1 SQVTM and CDR2 ANQGSEA. CDR3 size: 15 residues. V shed 3 bases and J shed 1 base, with 13 bases lying between them. The CDR3 DNA reads TGCAGCGTTGATATCCTGGGAGGTTCCTACAATGAGCAGTTCTTC. This codes for CSVDILGGSYNEQFF.

The rearrangement uses TRBV4-2 and TRBJ1-3; D remains unclear. V dropped 0 bases and J dropped 3 bases, with 9 bases sitting between them. CDR1 is LGHNA and CDR2 is YNFKEQ in the germline V gene. The CDR3 is 15 amino acids. The CDR3: CASSQDMDGGNTIYF. CDR3 nucleotides: TGTGCCAGCAGCCAAGACATGGACGGTGGAAACACCATATATTTT.

This clone was picked up a small number of times. The rearrangement uses TRBV9 and TRBJ1-1, with a tentative D call TRBD1 (5 bases). The CDR3 has 13 residues. The germline V and J ends were trimmed by 1 base and 3 bases, with 7 bases remaining between them. Germline CDR1 is SGDLS and CDR2 is YYNGEE. Here the CDR3 reads CASSVRGHTEAFF. For the CDR3, the DNA is TGTGCCAGCAGCGTAAGGGGTCACACTGAAGCTTTCTTT.

The CDR3 region is CASSRGTEDNYGYTF. DNA of the CDR3: TGTGCCAGCAGCCGTGGGACAGAAGATAACTATGGCTACACCTTC. This chain joins TRBV7-9 and TRBJ1-2, with 7 bases identical to TRBD1. V dropped 5 bases and J dropped 1; count of bases not matched to a gene: 7. From germline, CDR1 is SEHNR and CDR2 FQNEAQ (reference sequence). CDR3 length: 15 residues.

The rearrangement joins TRBV18 to TRBJ1-2; 10 bases map to TRBD1. The V and J ends lost 2 bases and 3 bases, in that order; junction bases with no gene match: 3. This CDR3 has 15 amino acids. CDR1 is KGHSH, CDR2 LQKENI, per germline. CDR3 in amino acids: CASSPSTGGDYGYTF. CDR3 bases: TGTGCCAGCTCACCATCGACAGGGGGCGACTATGGCTACACCTTC.

This clone occurred a few times. This chain uses TRBV9 with TRBJ1-4, with 8 bases matching TRBD1. This CDR3 is built from 15 residues. Unmatched junction bases numbered 6, after V lost 5 bases and J lost 3 bases. Germline values: CDR1 SGDLS, CDR2 YYNGEE. The DNA for the CDR3 is TGTGCCAGCAGTCAGCAGGGGGCCTCTAATGAAAAACTGTTTTTT. This encodes CASSQQGASNEKLFF.

V gene TRBV10-3 combines with J gene TRBJ2-3, with 14 bases identical to TRBD2. The trim removed 4 bases at V and 4 bases at J, leaving 7 bases unmatched. The V gene's germline CDR1 is ENHRY and CDR2 SYGVKD. This CDR3 region has 17 residues. The CDR3 DNA reads TGTGCCATCAGTGGGACTAGCGGGAGGAGTACGGCAGATACGCAGTATTTT. It specifies CAISGTSGRSTADTQYF.

The chain links TRBV14 to TRBJ2-1; the match to TRBD2 covers 8 bases. The CDR3 covers 15 residues. V lost 6 bases, J lost 4 bases, and 8 bases stayed unmatched. Germline V gives CDR1 SGHDN, CDR2 FVKESK. This chain's CDR3 is CASREAGAIYNEQFF. The CDR3, as DNA: TGTGCCAGCAGGGAAGCGGGAGCGATATACAATGAGCAGTTCTTC.

V gene TRBV9 combines with J gene TRBJ2-5, with D hard to call. The V end was cut by 1 base, the J end by 5 bases, with 12 bases between. CDR1 and CDR2 (germline): SGDLS, YYNGEE. The CDR3 length is 14 residues. The CDR3 nucleotides are TGTGCCAGCAGCGTATCGATAGGTGGTGAGACCCAGTACTTC. Translating it yields CASSVSIGGETQYF.

The J gene is TRBJ2-1, the V gene TRBV5-6; D call uncertain. CDR3 length: 14 amino acids. Germline loops: CDR1 SGHDT, CDR2 YYEEEE. V lost 0 bases and J lost 5, with 9 bases in between. The DNA for the CDR3 is TGTGCCAGCAGCTTGGAAGTGTCCCACAATGAGCAGTTCTTC. Residues: CASSLEVSHNEQFF.

The J gene is TRBJ2-7, the V gene TRBV6-1; 13 nucleotides agree with TRBD2. The CDR3 length is 15 residues. Germline V gives CDR1 MNHNS, CDR2 SASEGT. Losses at the gene ends were 4 bases for V and 3 bases for J; bases not matched to a gene: 3. CDR3 nucleotide sequence: TGTGCCAGCAGTGGTGGACTAGCGGGGGACTACGAGCAGTACGTC. Protein product: CASSGGLAGDYEQYV.

The V gene is TRBV7-6, the J gene TRBJ2-1, with a tentative D call TRBD2 (5 bases). The CDR3 has 17 residues. Trimming stripped 1 base from V and 0 bases from J, with 13 bases between. Looked up from germline, CDR1 is SGHVS and CDR2 is FNYEAQ. CDR3 amino acids: CASSLVTGISSYNEQFF. CDR3 bases: TGTGCCAGCAGCTTAGTGACGGGGATTAGCTCCTACAATGAGCAGTTCTTC.

The V gene is TRBV23-1, the J gene TRBJ2-6; D is uncertain. TRBV23-1 is assigned to the ORF class and has an uncertain function. V was shortened by 5 bases and J by 0 bases, with 11 bases between the two germline ends. This CDR3 is 16 amino acids long. The CDR3 DNA reads as TGCGCCAGCAGTATCCGGGCGGACTCTGGGGCCAACGTCCTGACTTTC. It specifies CASSIRADSGANVLTF.

V usage is TRBV7-9 and J usage is TRBJ1-1; maybe TRBD1 (6 bases). This CDR3 is 14 amino acids long. The V gene's germline CDR1 is SEHNR and CDR2 FQNEAQ (reference sequence). The V gene lost 1 base and the J gene lost 7 bases, with 13 bases spanning the gap. The CDR3: CASSLVGTGFEAFF. The CDR3 DNA reads TGTGCCAGCAGCTTAGTCGGTACAGGGTTTGAAGCTTTCTTT.

This clone appeared a single time. This rearrangement joins TRBV18 to TRBJ2-2; the D gene is possibly TRBD2 (5 bases). The length of the CDR3 is 16 residues. V gave up 0 bases and J gave up 6 bases, with 14 bases separating them. Germline-derived CDR1 and CDR2 are KGHSH and LQKENI. Here the CDR3 reads CASSPPDGRAAGELFF. The CDR3 nucleotides are TGTGCCAGCTCACCACCTGATGGGCGGGCCGCCGGGGAGCTGTTTTTT.